This TCR beta chain was documented in a study of cytotoxic CD8 clonotypes in ibrutinib-treated CLL. Whole-study results and caveats: T-cell clonality at baseline went above that of age-matched healthy donors and rose and fell with circulating CD8+ T-cell counts. Clonality climbed at ibrutinib response, then dropped toward baseline at progression.

Using immunoSEQ multiplex PCR, the repertoire was profiled, and TCRdb retains in-frame clones only, with some absent. The sample includes some 350,000 clones, 67% seen only once; the top ten take about 5.9%. V shed 0 bases and J shed 5 bases, with 14 bases lying between them. The CDR3 sequence is 15 residues long. Germline CDR1 is SGHDT and CDR2 is YYEEEE. As for this clone: Its antigen is not known.

The sample consisted of PBMCs, taken after 36 months of ibrutinib treatment. The TCR originated in a human donor with chronic lymphocytic leukemia. This chain links TRBV5-6 with TRBJ2-5; D remains unclear. CDR3 coding DNA: TGTGCCAGCAGCTTGGATCCAACTTTTTTGGAGACCCAGTACTTC. Protein sequence: CASSLDPTFLETQYF.